Below are 18 T cell receptor delta chains sequenced from a single sample in a study of Vδ1+ human thymocytes. These TCRs are of unknown antigen specificity. Extracted RNA was reverse transcribed into cDNA. CDR3 amplicons came from multiplex PCR with pooled V-gene forward and constant-region reverse primers. TCRdb called clones from the multiplex PCR reads again using CATT. The sample yields tens of thousands of delta-chain clones, 29% seen once. Overall study findings and caveats: Thymic TRG and TRD repertoires appeared highly polyclonal, with Gaussian CDR3 length distributions.

Sequences were obtained from Vdelta1+ gamma-delta thymocytes from the thymus. As for subset: FACS-sorted CD3+ TCRalphabeta- TCRVdelta1+ TCRVdelta2- thymocytes. The receptors derive from a boy under two years old who had congenital heart surgery.

This clone appeared a few times. The chain joins TRDV1 to TRDJ1; no definite D call. Germline CDR1 TSWWSYY, CDR2 QGS. The CDR3 sequence is 16 residues long. V dropped 1 base and J dropped 1 base, with 13 bases sitting between them. CDR3 amino acids: CALGEHLPVLTDKLIF. The CDR3 DNA is TGTGCTCTTGGGGAACACCTGCCCGTACTCACCGATAAACTCATCTTT.

In regard to this clone: The junction departs from the called germline gene at one end, perhaps through a read error. In the same sample, other DNA sequences code for this CDR3. V and J are TRDV1 and TRDJ1, with D hard to call. Germline V gives CDR1 TSWWSYY, CDR2 QGS. The CDR3 is made up of 17 amino acids. CDR3 in DNA: TGTGCTCTTGGGGAGCCAACTTCGGCCCTCCTTACCGGTAAACTCATCTTT. Its translation: CALGEPTSALLTGKLIF.

The sample holds a few counts of this clone. The chain couples TRDV1 to TRDJ1, with a tentative D call TRDD3 (5 bases). This CDR3 is 15 amino acids long. Germline V gene sequence: CDR1 TSWWSYY, CDR2 QGS. The CDR3 nucleotides read TGTGCGATGAGGGGAATGGGGTATCACACCGATAAACTCATCTTT. It specifies CAMRGMGYHTDKLIF.

The J gene is TRDJ1, the V gene TRDV1, with D tentatively TRDD2 (5 bases). The CDR3 is made up of 16 amino acids. The germline CDR1 and CDR2 sequences are TSWWSYY and QGS. V was trimmed by 4 bases and J by 4 bases, leaving 19 bases between them. CDR3 nucleotide sequence: TGTGCTCTTGGGGTACCCCCTACGTCAGGTGGCGATAAACTCATCTTT. Amino acids: CALGVPPTSGGDKLIF.

This clone was seen only a few times. The chain couples TRDV1 to TRDJ1; 10 nucleotides agree with TRDD3. The V gene's germline CDR1 is TSWWSYY and CDR2 QGS. The trim removed 1 base at V and 5 bases at J, leaving 10 bases unmatched. The CDR3 extends over 17 amino acids. The CDR3 is CALGEHGAWGIGDKLIF. In nucleotides, the CDR3 is TGTGCTCTTGGGGAACACGGGGCCTGGGGGATAGGGGATAAACTCATCTTT.

This clone was detected a few times. Different DNA sequences within this sample yield the same CDR3. The chain has TRDV1 and TRDJ1, with D maybe TRDD3 (5 bases). V lost 2 bases and J lost 0, with 19 bases in between. Germline V gene lookup returns CDR1 TSWWSYY and CDR2 QGS. CDR3 length equals 18 residues. The CDR3 coding sequence is TGTGCTCTTGGGGAAATTTACCCCCGCCCTGGGCACACCGATAAACTCATCTTT. Translation gives CALGEIYPRPGHTDKLIF.

This clone is medium-sized by share. The chain carries TRDV1 and TRDJ1, with D perhaps matching TRDD2 (6 bases). The V gene's germline CDR1 is TSWWSYY and CDR2 QGS. The CDR3 extends over 16 amino acids. V lost 2 bases and J 0 bases, leaving 13 bases between the germline ends. The CDR3, as DNA: TGTGCTCTTGGGGAATACTCCTACGGGTACACCGATAAACTCATCTTT. Its translation is CALGEYSYGYTDKLIF.

This clone has more than one count but fewer than ten. The chain couples TRDV1 to TRDJ1, with a weak D call TRDD3 (5 bases). The CDR3 has 15 amino acids. Germline CDR1 TSWWSYY, CDR2 QGS. Trimming removed 2 bases at V and 9 bases at J, with 19 bases between. For the CDR3, the DNA is TGTGCTCTTGGGGAAAACTGTCCGACTAGGGGGGAACTCATCTTT. This codes for CALGENCPTRGELIF.

This clone was observed a few times. The chain employs TRDV1 and TRDJ1, with TRDD2 matching over 7 bases. From germline, CDR1 is TSWWSYY and CDR2 QGS. V lost 5 bases, J lost 2 bases, and 8 bases stayed unmatched. The CDR3 is 15 residues long. CDR3 loop: CALGSGVPTTDKLIF. CDR3 sequence (DNA): TGTGCTCTTGGGAGTGGGGTTCCTACGACCGATAAACTCATCTTT.

This clone came up a few times. The chain is built from TRDV1 and TRDJ1; 8 nucleotides agree with TRDD3. This CDR3 comprises 18 residues. The junction had 14 bases not matched to a gene; V was cut back by 5 bases and J by 0 bases. Germline V lookup: CDR1 TSWWSYY, CDR2 QGS. The CDR3 DNA is TGTGCTCTTGGGCCGCCCTCGATGGGGATACAATACACCGATAAACTCATCTTT. Translation gives CALGPPSMGIQYTDKLIF.

The chain employs TRDV1 and TRDJ1, with 9 bases that match TRDD3. Germline lookup yields CDR1 TSWWSYY and CDR2 QGS. V trimming: 0 bases; J trimming: 0 bases; junction bases outside the gene matches: 17. The CDR3 contains 21 residues. The CDR3 loop is CALGELFTPTGGHSYTDKLIF. The DNA of the CDR3 is TGTGCTCTTGGGGAACTATTTACGCCGACTGGGGGACATTCGTACACCGATAAACTCATCTTT.

By frequency in the sample, this clone is medium-sized. Other DNA sequences in this specimen translate into the identical CDR3. This sequence joins TRDV1 and TRDJ1; possibly TRDD3 for D (6 bases). This CDR3 contains 17 residues. The germline V gene encodes CDR1 TSWWSYY and CDR2 QGS. The V end lost 3 bases, the J end lost 0 bases, and 17 bases lay between the germline ends. DNA for the CDR3: TGTGCTCTTGGGGAGTCCCGGGATATGGAGTACACCGATAAACTCATCTTT. Translated, it gives CALGESRDMEYTDKLIF.

V is TRDV1 and J is TRDJ1; 7 bases match TRDD3. CDR1 TSWWSYY and CDR2 QGS come from the germline V gene. This CDR3 region has 23 residues. V was clipped by 2 bases and J by 0 bases; unmatched bases: 27. The CDR3 sequence: CALGENSHASTGDHSSYTDKLIF. As DNA, the CDR3 is TGTGCTCTTGGGGAAAACTCTCACGCCTCTACTGGGGATCACTCTTCGTACACCGATAAACTCATCTTT.

This sequence joins TRDV1 and TRDJ1, with 12 bases that match TRDD3. Germline CDR1 is TSWWSYY and CDR2 is QGS. The V gene end was trimmed by 0 bases and the J gene end by 1 base; junction bases not matched to a gene: 24. The CDR3 runs 24 residues. CDR3 sequence: CALGELVASTLRLLGDTRTDKLIF. The CDR3 DNA follows: TGTGCTCTTGGGGAACTAGTTGCCTCTACCCTACGTCTACTGGGGGATACTCGCACCGATAAACTCATCTTT.

This clone was detected only a few times. Other DNA sequences in the sample encode the same CDR3. The chain carries TRDV1 and TRDJ1, with D hard to call. V gave up 1 base and J gave up 5 bases, with 5 bases separating them. Germline V CDR1 and CDR2: TSWWSYY, QGS. There are 12 residues in the CDR3. The CDR3 loop reads CALGEPGDKLIF. CDR3 bases: TGTGCTCTTGGGGAACCCGGGGATAAACTCATCTTT.

As regards this clone: This sample also contains other DNA sequences that code for the same CDR3. The rearrangement links TRDV1 to TRDJ1; D is undetermined. V was shortened by 2 bases and J by 0 bases, with 13 bases between the two germline ends. CDR1 is TSWWSYY and CDR2 is QGS in the germline V gene. This CDR3 is built from 16 residues. The CDR3 DNA reads as TGTGCTCTTGGGGAAAAAAGCCGGAGGTACACCGATAAACTCATCTTT. Its protein product is CALGEKSRRYTDKLIF.

This clone was observed a handful of times. The chain has TRDV1 and TRDJ1; D call uncertain. V dropped 2 bases and J dropped 0 bases, with 10 bases sitting between them. This CDR3 has 15 amino acids. Per germline, CDR1 TSWWSYY and CDR2 QGS. The CDR3: CALGEVDLYTDKLIF. Written as DNA, the CDR3 is TGTGCTCTTGGGGAAGTTGACCTTTACACCGATAAACTCATCTTT.

The rearrangement joins TRDV1 to TRDJ1; TRDD3 matches at 12 bases. Germline V CDR1 and CDR2: TSWWSYY, QGS. CDR3 length: 19 residues. Losses at the gene ends were 2 bases for V and 1 base for J; bases not matched to a gene: 11. CDR3 in amino acids: CALGEFGDWGILCTDKLIF. For the CDR3, the DNA is TGTGCTCTTGGGGAATTTGGGGACTGGGGGATACTTTGCACCGATAAACTCATCTTT.